This TCR beta chain was identified in a study of T cells in Graves' hyperthyroidism and ophthalmopathy. This clonotype was observed many times. From RNA transcripts, TCR beta CDR3 regions were amplified. A first-round RT-PCR of the TCR CDR3 used the HTBI primer set. TCRdb recomputed calls from the multiplex PCR reads with MiXCR, one row per CDR3 protein. The sample has 610,000 or so distinct CDR3 sequences, about half seen once; the top ten hold approximately 7.5%. Sequenced material: peripheral blood or thyroid tissue (not recorded which). The TCR originated in a woman aged 18-29 years with Graves' hyperthyroidism.

CDR3 protein: CSAWTVNQPQHF. Written as DNA, the CDR3 is TGCAGTGCATGGACAGTCAATCAGCCCCAGCATTTT. The V gene is TRBV20-1, the J gene TRBJ1-5, with D perhaps matching TRBD1 (6 bases). From germline, CDR1 is DFQATT and CDR2 SNEGSKA (reference sequence). The V end lost 6 bases, the J end lost 3 bases, and 9 bases lay between the germline ends. The CDR3 has 12 residues.